This T cell receptor beta chain appears in the sequencing data of a study of blood T cells in healthy people across ages. A second PCR of 7 to 11 cycles used a sample-barcoded 5' primer and a J-beta primer mix. TCRdb independently ran MiXCR on the 5' RACE reads; one entry per CDR3 protein. The data show hundreds of thousands of distinct CDR3 sequences, roughly 46% seen once. Looked up from germline, CDR1 is LGHDT and CDR2 is YNNKEL (reference sequence). Deletions cut 1 base from V and 8 bases from J, with 12 bases between. The length of the CDR3 is 14 residues. Study outcomes and limitations: Across samples, TCR beta diversity tracked strongly with naive T cell percentage.

A few counts support this clonotype. Its antigen is unknown. The sample was blood. The V call is TRBV3-1, the J call TRBJ2-1; tentative D call: TRBD1 (6 bases). The sequence was obtained from a man older than 75 in good health. The CDR3 here is CASSQGTGSDEQFF. CDR3 DNA: TGTGCCAGCAGCCAAGGTACAGGGTCCGATGAGCAGTTCTTC.